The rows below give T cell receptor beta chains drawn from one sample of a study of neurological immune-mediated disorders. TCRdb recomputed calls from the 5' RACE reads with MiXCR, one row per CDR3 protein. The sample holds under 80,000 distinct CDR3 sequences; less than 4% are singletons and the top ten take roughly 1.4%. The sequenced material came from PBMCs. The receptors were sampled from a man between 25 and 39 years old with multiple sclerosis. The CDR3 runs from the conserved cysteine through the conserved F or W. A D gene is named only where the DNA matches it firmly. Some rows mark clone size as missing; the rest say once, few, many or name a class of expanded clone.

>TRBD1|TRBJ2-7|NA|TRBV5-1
CASSTDRGPTYEQYF
TGCGCCAGCAGCACCGACAGGGGACCGACCTACGAGCAGTACTTC
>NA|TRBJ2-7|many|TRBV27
CASSLGSGPPRDEQYF
TGTGCCAGCAGTCTGGGTTCGGGACCCCCTAGGGACGAGCAGTACTTC
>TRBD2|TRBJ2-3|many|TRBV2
CASTNLAGGTDTQYF
TGTGCCAGCACCAATCTAGCGGGAGGCACAGATACGCAGTATTTT
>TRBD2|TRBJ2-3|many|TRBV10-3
CAIRTGTSLDTQYF
TGTGCCATCAGGACCGGGACTAGCCTAGATACGCAGTATTTT
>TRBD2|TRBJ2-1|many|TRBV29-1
CSVHGTSGDQDTYNEQFF
TGCAGCGTCCATGGGACTAGCGGGGACCAAGATACCTACAATGAGCAGTTCTTC
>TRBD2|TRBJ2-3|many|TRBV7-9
CASSQPNGGAEDTQYF
TGTGCCAGCAGCCAACCCAACGGGGGGGCCGAAGATACGCAGTATTTT
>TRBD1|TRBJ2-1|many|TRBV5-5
CASGRQGLNEQFF
TGTGCCAGCGGGCGACAGGGCTTGAATGAGCAGTTCTTC
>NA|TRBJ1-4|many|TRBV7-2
CASSLARGSTNEKLFF
TGTGCCAGCAGCTTAGCCAGGGGCTCAACTAATGAAAAACTGTTTTTT
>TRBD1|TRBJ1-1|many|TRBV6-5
CASSTTGTGGTEAFF
TGTGCCAGCAGTACCACCGGGACAGGGGGCACTGAAGCTTTCTTT
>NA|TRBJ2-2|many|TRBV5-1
CASSYGRAETGELFF
TGCGCCAGCAGCTACGGCAGGGCTGAGACCGGGGAGCTGTTTTTT
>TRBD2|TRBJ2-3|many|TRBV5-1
CASSRLSGGADTDTQYF
TGCGCCAGCAGCCGTCTAAGCGGGGGGGCTGACACAGATACGCAGTATTTT
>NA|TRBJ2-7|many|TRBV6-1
CASSETIRDEQYF
TGTGCCAGCAGTGAGACCATCAGGGACGAGCAGTACTTC
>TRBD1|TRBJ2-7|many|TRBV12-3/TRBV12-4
CASSQGANYEQYF
TGTGCCAGCAGTCAGGGGGCGAACTACGAGCAGTACTTC
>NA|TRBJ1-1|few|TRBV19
CASSMLKGRGTGEAFF
TGTGCCAGTAGTATGCTTAAGGGCAGGGGTACGGGTGAAGCTTTCTTT
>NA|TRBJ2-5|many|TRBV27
CASSLIAAQEETQYF
TGTGCCAGCAGTCTCATAGCGGCCCAGGAGGAGACCCAGTACTTC
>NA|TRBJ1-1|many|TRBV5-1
CASSAGTPSTEAFF
TGCGCCAGCAGCGCAGGGACTCCGAGCACTGAAGCTTTCTTT
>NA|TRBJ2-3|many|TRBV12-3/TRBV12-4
CASSPGTLFSTDTQYF
TGTGCCAGCAGTCCCGGGACCTTATTTAGCACAGATACGCAGTATTTT
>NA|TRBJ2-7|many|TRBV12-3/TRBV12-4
CASSPDSYSYEQYF
TGTGCCAGCAGCCCTGACTCATATTCCTACGAGCAGTACTTC
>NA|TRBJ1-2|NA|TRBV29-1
CSTPERVDGYTF
TGCAGCACCCCGGAAAGGGTGGATGGCTACACCTTC
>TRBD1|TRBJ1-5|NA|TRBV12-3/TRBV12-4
CASSFGTGVSQPQNF
TGTGCCAGCAGTTTTGGGACAGGGGTGAGTCAGCCCCAGAATTTT
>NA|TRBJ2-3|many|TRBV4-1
CASRPTSGGPDTQYF
TGCGCCAGCAGACCTACTAGTGGGGGGCCAGATACGCAGTATTTT
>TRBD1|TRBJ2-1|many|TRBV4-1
CASSQVGDRRYNEQFF
TGCGCCAGCAGCCAAGTTGGGGACAGGAGATACAATGAGCAGTTCTTC
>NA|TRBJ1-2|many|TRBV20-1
CSARVRGAGGYTF
TGCAGTGCTAGAGTGCGGGGGGCGGGTGGCTACACCTTC
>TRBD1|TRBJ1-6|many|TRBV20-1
CSARDPTTGTGNSPLHF
TGCAGTGCTAGAGATCCCACGACAGGGACGGGTAATTCACCCCTCCACTTT
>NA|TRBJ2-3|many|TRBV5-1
CASSFSGASTDTQYF
TGCGCCAGCAGCTTTTCTGGAGCCTCCACAGATACGCAGTATTTT
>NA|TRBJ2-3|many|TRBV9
CASSVGSAPTDTQYF
TGTGCCAGCAGCGTAGGCTCTGCCCCTACAGATACGCAGTATTTT
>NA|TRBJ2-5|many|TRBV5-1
CASSGETQYF
TGCGCCAGCAGCGGCGAGACCCAGTACTTC
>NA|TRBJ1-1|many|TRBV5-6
CASSHVGGNTEAFF
TGTGCCAGCAGCCATGTCGGGGGTAACACTGAAGCTTTCTTT
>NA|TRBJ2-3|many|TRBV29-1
CSVVVRFTDTQYF
TGCAGCGTTGTTGTGCGATTCACAGATACGCAGTATTTT
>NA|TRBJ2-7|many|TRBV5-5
CASSLRVGYEQYF
TGTGCCAGCAGCTTGCGGGTGGGCTACGAGCAGTACTTC
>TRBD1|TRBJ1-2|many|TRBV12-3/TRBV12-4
CASSLGGRGLYGYTF
TGTGCCAGCAGTTTAGGCGGAAGGGGGCTTTATGGCTACACCTTC
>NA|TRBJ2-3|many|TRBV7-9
CASSLQGADTQYF
TGTGCCAGCAGCTTACAGGGCGCAGATACGCAGTATTTT
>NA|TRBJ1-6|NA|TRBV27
CASSLNRPRGGSYNSPLNF
TGTGCCAGCAGTTTAAACAGGCCCCGGGGTGGGTCCTATAATTCACCCCTCAACTTT
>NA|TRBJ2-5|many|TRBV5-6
CASSQTVRETQYF
TGTGCCAGCAGCCAGACGGTCCGGGAGACCCAGTACTTC
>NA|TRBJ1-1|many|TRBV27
CASSARPNGNTEAFF
TGTGCCAGCAGCGCGAGGCCAAACGGGAACACTGAAGCTTTCTTT
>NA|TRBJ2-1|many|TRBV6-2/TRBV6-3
CASSYDAYNEQFF
TGTGCCAGCAGTTACGACGCCTACAATGAGCAGTTCTTC
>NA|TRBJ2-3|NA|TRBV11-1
CASSQVGRGADTQYF
TGTGCCAGCAGCCAAGTAGGTCGGGGCGCAGATACGCAGTATTTT
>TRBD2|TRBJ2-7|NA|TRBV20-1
CSGSSRGGTSYEQYF
TGCAGTGGGTCAAGCCGCGGGGGAACCTCCTACGAGCAGTACTTC
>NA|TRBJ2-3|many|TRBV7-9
CASSPRQLTDTQYF
TGTGCCAGCAGCCCCCGACAACTCACAGATACGCAGTATTTT
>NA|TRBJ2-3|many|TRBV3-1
CASSQDFPGAFTDTQYF
TGTGCCAGCAGCCAAGATTTTCCGGGGGCCTTCACAGATACGCAGTATTTT
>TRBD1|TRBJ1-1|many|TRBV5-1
CASSEQGAGNTEAFF
TGCGCCAGCAGCGAACAGGGGGCGGGGAACACTGAAGCTTTCTTT
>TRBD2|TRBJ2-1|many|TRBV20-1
CSARAAGTSGSSSYNEQFF
TGCAGTGCTAGAGCTGCCGGGACTAGCGGGTCGAGCTCCTACAATGAGCAGTTCTTC
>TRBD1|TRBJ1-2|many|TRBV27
CASSLKGTGRGYGYTF
TGTGCCAGCAGCTTAAAGGGGACAGGGAGAGGCTATGGCTACACCTTC
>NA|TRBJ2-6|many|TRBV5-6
CASSLDPGSYANVLTF
TGTGCCAGCAGCTTGGACCCCGGGTCTTACGCCAACGTCCTGACTTTC
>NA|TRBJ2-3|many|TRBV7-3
CASSLIGTDTQYF
TGTGCCAGCAGCTTAATTGGCACAGATACGCAGTATTTT
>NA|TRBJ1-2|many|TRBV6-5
CASMGGVYGYTF
TGTGCCAGCATGGGGGGGGTATATGGCTACACCTTC
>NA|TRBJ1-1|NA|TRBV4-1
CASSLDIERNTEAFF
TGCGCCAGCAGCCTAGATATCGAAAGAAACACTGAAGCTTTCTTT
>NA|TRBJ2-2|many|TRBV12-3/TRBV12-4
CASSLENTGELFF
TGTGCCAGCAGCCTAGAGAACACCGGGGAGCTGTTTTTT
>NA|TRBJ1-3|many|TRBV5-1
CASSFNSASLSGNTIYF
TGCGCCAGCAGCTTCAATTCAGCCTCCTTATCTGGAAACACCATATATTTT